Sequencing of this TCR beta chain was carried out in a study of T cell changes during pregnancy in multiple sclerosis (dated by TCRdb to the late 2010s). About the investigation overall: The study looked at changes in the T cell repertoire across pregnancy in women with multiple sclerosis.

CDR1 MNHEY and CDR2 SMNVEV were looked up in the germline V gene (reference sequence). Deletion took 5 bases off V and 0 bases off J, with a span of 16 bases between the germline ends. The CDR3 goes from the cysteine to the phenylalanine over 17 residues. The kept DNA is CDR3 alone, 51 bases in frame from the first base. Notes on this clone: Its antigen target is currently unknown. No per-base quality is available; no much larger clone lies one base away.

Receptors were amplified or captured by the immunoSEQ multiplex PCR assay. Sourced from immuneACCESS, this table was stored by TCRdb with only in-frame sequences that have V and J called. A share of the clones is absent; for the studies checked, an unresolved V gene accounts for under half, and the remainder has no known explanation. Present in this sample are about 74,000 clones, approximately 90% of which were seen just once. The ten largest clones represent roughly 3.3% of the sample. The receptor chain draws on TRBV27 and TRBJ1-4, with a weak D call of TRBD1 (6 bases match). Source: peripheral blood, taken before pregnancy. The source is a female donor with multiple sclerosis, enrolled in a pregnancy study. The CDR3: CASSPMDRVATNEKLFF. The sequenced DNA: TGTGCCAGCAGTCCAATGGACAGAGTTGCAACTAATGAAAAACTGTTTTTT.